This T cell receptor beta chain was observed in a study of cytomegalovirus exposure and HLA in healthy donors. Regarding this clone: The antigen remains undetermined.

Points from the study as a whole: A later analysis, which compared TCR beta chains of equal frequency, found the HLA-associated ones more clonally expanded. The study flagged about 160 TCR beta chains as cytomegalovirus-associated.

PCR amplification relied on 60 Vbeta primers (plus 13 Jbeta primers). Some clones are missing from TCRdb's copy, which holds only in-frame ones; the method was immunoSEQ multiplex PCR. The sample includes 98,000 or so clones, around 80% of them seen just once. The TCR was taken from a woman aged 40 to 55 in good health and CMV-seronegative. The sequencing sample was made of PBMCs.

CDR3 sequence: CASSHLTDEKLFF. The CDR3 nucleotides are TGTGCCAGCAGCCATCTGACAGATGAAAAACTGTTTTTT. The rearrangement joins TRBV14 to TRBJ1-4; D is perhaps TRBD1 (5 bases). CDR1 SGHDN and CDR2 FVKESK come from the germline V gene. V lost 3 bases to trimming and J lost 6 bases, with 8 bases between them. The CDR3 runs 13 residues.